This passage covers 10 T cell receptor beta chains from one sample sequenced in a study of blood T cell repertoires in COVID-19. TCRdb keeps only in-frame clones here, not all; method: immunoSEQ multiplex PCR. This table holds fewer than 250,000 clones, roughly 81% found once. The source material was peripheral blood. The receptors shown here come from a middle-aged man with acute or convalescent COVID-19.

This CDR3 reads CASFLLTGRGGYTF. CDR3 DNA sequence: TGTGCCAGCTTCCTGCTGACAGGTCGTGGTGGCTACACCTTC. The chain combines TRBV19 with TRBJ1-2, with D possibly TRBD1 on 6 matching bases. The CDR3 consists of 14 residues. The ends were cut back, 9 bases at V and 7 bases at J, with 21 bases in the middle. Per germline, CDR1 LNHDA and CDR2 SQIVND (reference sequence).

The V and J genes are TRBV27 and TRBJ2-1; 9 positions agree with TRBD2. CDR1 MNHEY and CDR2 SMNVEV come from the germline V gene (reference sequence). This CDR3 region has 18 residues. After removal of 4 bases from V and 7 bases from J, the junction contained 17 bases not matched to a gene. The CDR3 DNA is TGTGCCAGCAGTTCTGATTTTCGGGGCGGGAGGGGTCCGAATGAGCAGTTCTTC. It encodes CASSSDFRGGRGPNEQFF.

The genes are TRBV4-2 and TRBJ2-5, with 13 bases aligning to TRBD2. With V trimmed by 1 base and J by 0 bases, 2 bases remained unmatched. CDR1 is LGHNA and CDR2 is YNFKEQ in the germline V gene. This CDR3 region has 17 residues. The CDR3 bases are TGTGCCAGCAGCCAAGGGGGGACTAGCGGGAACCAAGAGACCCAGTACTTC. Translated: CASSQGGTSGNQETQYF.

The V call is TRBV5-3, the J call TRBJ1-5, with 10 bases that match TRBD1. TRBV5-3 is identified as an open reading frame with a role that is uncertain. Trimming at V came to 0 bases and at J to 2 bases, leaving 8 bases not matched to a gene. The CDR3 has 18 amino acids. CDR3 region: CARSLGGDRGRGNQPQHF. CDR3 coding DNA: TGTGCCAGAAGCTTGGGTGGGGACAGGGGTAGGGGCAATCAGCCCCAGCATTTT.

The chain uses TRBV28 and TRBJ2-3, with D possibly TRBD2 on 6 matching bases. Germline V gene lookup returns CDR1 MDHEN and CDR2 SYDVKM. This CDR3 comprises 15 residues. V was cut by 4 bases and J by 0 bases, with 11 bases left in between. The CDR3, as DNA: TGTGCCAGCAGTTCAATTAGCGGTAGCACAGATACGCAGTATTTT. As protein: CASSSISGSTDTQYF.

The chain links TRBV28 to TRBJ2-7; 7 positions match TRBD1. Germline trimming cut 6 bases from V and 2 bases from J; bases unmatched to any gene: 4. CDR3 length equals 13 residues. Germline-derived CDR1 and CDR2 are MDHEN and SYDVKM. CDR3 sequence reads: CASSRDSTYEQYF. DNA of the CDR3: TGTGCCAGCAGCCGGGACAGCACCTACGAGCAGTACTTC.

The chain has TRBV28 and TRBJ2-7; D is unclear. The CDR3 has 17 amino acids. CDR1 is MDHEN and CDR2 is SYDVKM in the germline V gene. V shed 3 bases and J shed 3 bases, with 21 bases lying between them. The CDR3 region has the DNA TGTGCCAGCAGTTTCTCTGACCCTGCAGCGAGCAACTACGAGCAGTACTTC. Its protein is CASSFSDPAASNYEQYF.

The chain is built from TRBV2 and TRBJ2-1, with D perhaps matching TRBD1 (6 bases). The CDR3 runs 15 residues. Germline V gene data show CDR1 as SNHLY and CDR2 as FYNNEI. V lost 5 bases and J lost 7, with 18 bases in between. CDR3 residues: CASSQGRSFGNEQFF. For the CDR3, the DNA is TGTGCCAGCAGTCAGGGGAGAAGCTTTGGGAATGAGCAGTTCTTC.

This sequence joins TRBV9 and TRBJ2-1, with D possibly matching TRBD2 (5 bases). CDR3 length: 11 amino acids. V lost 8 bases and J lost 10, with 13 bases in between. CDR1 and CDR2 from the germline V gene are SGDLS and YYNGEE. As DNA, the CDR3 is TGTGCCAGTGGACCCGGCGGGGAGCAGTTCTTC. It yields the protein CASGPGGEQFF.

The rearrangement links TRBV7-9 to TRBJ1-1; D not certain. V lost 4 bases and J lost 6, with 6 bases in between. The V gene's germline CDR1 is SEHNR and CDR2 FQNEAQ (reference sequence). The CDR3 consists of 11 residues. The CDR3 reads CASSYLSEAFF. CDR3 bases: TGTGCCAGCAGCTACTTATCTGAAGCTTTCTTT.